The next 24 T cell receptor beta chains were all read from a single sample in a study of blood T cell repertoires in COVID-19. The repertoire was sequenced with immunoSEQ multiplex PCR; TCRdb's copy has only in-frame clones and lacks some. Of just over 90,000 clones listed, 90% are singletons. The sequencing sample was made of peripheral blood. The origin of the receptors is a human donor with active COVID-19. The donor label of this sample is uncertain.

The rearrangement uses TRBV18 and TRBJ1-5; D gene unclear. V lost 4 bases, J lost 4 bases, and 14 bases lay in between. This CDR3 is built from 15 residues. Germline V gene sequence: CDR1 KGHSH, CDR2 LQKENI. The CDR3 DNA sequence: TGTGCCAGCTCACTAGAACTACCTACGAATCAGCCCCAGCATTTT. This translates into CASSLELPTNQPQHF.

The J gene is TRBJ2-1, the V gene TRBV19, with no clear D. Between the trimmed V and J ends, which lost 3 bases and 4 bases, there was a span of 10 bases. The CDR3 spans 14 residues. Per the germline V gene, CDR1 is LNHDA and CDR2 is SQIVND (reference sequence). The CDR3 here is CASSIPPEYNEQFF. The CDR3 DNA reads TGTGCCAGTAGTATCCCGCCGGAGTACAATGAGCAGTTCTTC.

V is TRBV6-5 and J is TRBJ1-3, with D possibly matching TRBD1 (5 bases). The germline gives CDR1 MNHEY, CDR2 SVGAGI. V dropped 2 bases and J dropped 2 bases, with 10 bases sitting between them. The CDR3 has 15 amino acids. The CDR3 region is CASSYRRGAGNTIYF. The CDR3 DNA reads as TGTGCCAGCAGTTACAGACGGGGGGCTGGAAACACCATATATTTT.

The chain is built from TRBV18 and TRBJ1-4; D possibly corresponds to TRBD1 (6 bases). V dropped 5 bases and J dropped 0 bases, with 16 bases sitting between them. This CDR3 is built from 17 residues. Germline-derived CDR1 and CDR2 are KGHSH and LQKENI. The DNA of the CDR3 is TGTGCCAGCTCAAATACTGGACAGACAGCAACTAATGAAAAACTGTTTTTT. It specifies CASSNTGQTATNEKLFF.

The CDR3 region is CASSRDRDYEQYF. The CDR3 coding sequence is TGTGCCAGCAGCCGGGACAGGGACTACGAGCAGTACTTC. V and J are TRBV6-5 and TRBJ2-7; 9 bases map to TRBD1. Trimming took 6 bases from V and 3 from J; bases not matched to a gene: 3. The germline gives CDR1 MNHEY, CDR2 SVGAGI. The CDR3 is 13 amino acids.

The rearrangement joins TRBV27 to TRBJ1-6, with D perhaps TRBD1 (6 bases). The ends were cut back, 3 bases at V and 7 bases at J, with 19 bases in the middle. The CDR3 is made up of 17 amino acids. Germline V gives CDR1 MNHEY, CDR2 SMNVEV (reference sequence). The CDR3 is CASSFLSGTGHNSPLHF. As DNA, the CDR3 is TGTGCCAGCAGTTTTTTGTCTGGAACAGGGCACAATTCACCCCTCCACTTT.

The CDR3 DNA is TGTGCCAGCAGCCCGAGGGCGTGGAACACTGAAGCTTTCTTT. Its protein product is CASSPRAWNTEAFF. The V call is TRBV7-9, the J call TRBJ1-1, with D unclear. The CDR3 covers 14 residues. Germline values: CDR1 SEHNR, CDR2 FQNEAQ (reference sequence). Trimming cost V 5 bases and J 1 base, with 11 bases left between them.

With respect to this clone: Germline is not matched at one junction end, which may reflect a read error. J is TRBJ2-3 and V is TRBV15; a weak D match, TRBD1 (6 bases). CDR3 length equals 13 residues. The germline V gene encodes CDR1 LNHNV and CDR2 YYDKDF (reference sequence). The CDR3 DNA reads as TGTGCCACCAGCAGAGACCAACAGGGATTCGAGCATTTT. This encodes CATSRDQQGFEHF. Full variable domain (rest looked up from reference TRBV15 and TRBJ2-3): DAMVIQNPRYQVTQFGKPVTLSCSQTLNHNVMYWYQQKSSQAPKLLFHYYDKDFNNEADTPDNFQSRRPNTSFCFLDIRSPGLGDTAMYLCATSRDQQGFEHFGPGTRLTVL.

The CDR3 DNA is TGTGCCAGCAGTGTGCCGGGACAGGGAGGATCCAATCAGCCCCAGCATTTT. Protein product: CASSVPGQGGSNQPQHF. The rearrangement joins TRBV6-1 to TRBJ1-5, with 9 bases that match TRBD1. Germline V lookup: CDR1 MNHNS, CDR2 SASEGT. The CDR3 has 17 amino acids. After removal of 4 bases from V and 3 bases from J, the junction contained 10 bases not matched to a gene.

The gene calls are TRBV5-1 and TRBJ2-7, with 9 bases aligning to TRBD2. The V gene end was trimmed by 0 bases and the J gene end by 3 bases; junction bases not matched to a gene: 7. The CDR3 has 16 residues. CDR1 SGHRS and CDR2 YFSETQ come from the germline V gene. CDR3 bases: TGCGCCAGCAGCTTGGGAGATCCTAGCGGGGTCTACGAGCAGTACTTC. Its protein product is CASSLGDPSGVYEQYF.

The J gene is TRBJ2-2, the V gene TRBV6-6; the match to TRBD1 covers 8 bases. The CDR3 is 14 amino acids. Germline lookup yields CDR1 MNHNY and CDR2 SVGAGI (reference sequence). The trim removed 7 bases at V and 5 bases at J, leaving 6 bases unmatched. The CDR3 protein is CASKGQGATGELFF. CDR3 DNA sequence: TGTGCCAGCAAGGGGCAGGGGGCGACCGGGGAGCTGTTTTTT.

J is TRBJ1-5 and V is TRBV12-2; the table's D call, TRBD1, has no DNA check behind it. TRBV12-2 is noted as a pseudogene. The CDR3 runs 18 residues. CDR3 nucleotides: TGTGCAAGTCGCTTAGCGGGACAGGCGACGTATAGCAATCAGCCCCAGCATTTT. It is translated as CASRLAGQATYSNQPQHF.

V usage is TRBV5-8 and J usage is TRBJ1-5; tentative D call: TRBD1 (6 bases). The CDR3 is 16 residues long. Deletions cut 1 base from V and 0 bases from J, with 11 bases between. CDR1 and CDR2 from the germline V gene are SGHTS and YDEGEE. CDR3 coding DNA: TGTGCCAGCAGCTTGTTAGGGGGGGCTAGCAATCAGCCCCAGCATTTT. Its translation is CASSLLGGASNQPQHF.

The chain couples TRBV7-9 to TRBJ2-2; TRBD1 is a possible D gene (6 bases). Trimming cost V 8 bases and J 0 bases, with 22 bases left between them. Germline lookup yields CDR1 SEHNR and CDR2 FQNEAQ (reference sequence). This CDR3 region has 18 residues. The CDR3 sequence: CASVRSGDILSNTGELFF. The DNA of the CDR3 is TGTGCCAGCGTTAGAAGTGGGGACATCTTATCGAACACCGGGGAGCTGTTTTTT.

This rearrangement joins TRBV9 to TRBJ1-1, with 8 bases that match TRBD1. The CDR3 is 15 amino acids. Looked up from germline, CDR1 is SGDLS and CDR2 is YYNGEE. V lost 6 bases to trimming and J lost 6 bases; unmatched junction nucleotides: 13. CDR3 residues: CASTAFGTGGPEAFF. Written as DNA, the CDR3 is TGTGCCAGCACCGCCTTTGGCACAGGGGGACCTGAAGCTTTCTTT.

The CDR3: CASSSVAGDGTDTQYF. As DNA, the CDR3 is TGTGCCAGCAGCTCAGTGGCAGGGGATGGCACAGATACGCAGTATTTT. The chain links TRBV4-2 to TRBJ2-3, with D possibly being TRBD1 (6 bases). V lost 5 bases, J lost 1 base, and 16 bases lay in between. The CDR3 totals 16 residues. Germline CDR1 reads LGHNA; CDR2 reads YNFKEQ.

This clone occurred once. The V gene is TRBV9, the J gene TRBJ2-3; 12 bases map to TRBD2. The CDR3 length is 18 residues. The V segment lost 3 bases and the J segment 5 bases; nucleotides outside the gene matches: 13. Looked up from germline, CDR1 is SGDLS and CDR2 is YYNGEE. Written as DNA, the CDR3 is TGTGCCAGCAGCGCTCAGCCTCTAGCGGGGGGGCTGGTAGATACGCAGTATTTT. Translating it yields CASSAQPLAGGLVDTQYF.

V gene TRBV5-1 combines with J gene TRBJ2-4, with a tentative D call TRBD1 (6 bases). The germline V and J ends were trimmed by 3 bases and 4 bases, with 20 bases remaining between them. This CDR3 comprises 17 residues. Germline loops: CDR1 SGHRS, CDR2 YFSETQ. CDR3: CASSSSATGLAKNIQYF. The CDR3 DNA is TGCGCCAGCAGCTCATCGGCTACAGGGTTGGCTAAAAACATTCAGTACTTC.

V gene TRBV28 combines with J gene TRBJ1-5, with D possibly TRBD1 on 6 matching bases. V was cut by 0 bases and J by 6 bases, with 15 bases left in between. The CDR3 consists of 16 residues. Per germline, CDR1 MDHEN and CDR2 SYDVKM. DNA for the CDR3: TGTGCCAGCAGTTTATGGGCGGGGGCGAAGGCTCAGCCCCAGCATTTT. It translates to CASSLWAGAKAQPQHF.

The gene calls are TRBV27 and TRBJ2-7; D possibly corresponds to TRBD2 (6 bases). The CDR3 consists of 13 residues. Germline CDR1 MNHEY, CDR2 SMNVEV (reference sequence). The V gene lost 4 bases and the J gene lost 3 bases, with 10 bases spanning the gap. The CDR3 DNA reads TGTGCCAGCAGTTCGGGGGTCTTCTACGAGCAGTACTTC. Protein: CASSSGVFYEQYF.

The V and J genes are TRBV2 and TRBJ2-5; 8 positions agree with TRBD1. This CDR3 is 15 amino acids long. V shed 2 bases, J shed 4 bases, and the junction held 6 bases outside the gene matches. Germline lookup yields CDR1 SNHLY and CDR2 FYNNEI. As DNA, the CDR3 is TGTGCCAGCAGTGAAAGGTCAGGGGGCCTAGAGACCCAGTACTTC. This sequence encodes CASSERSGGLETQYF.

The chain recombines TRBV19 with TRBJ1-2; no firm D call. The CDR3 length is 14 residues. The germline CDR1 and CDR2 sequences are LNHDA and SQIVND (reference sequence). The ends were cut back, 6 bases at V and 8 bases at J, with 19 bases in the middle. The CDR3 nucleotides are TGTGCCAGTAGCCCTCTCGAGAGGTCGGTAGGCTACACCTTC. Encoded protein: CASSPLERSVGYTF.

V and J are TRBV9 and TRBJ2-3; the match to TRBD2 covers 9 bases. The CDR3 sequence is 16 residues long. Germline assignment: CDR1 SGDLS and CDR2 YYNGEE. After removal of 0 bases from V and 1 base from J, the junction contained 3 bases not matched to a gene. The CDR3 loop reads CASSVDSGGGTDTQYF. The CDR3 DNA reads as TGTGCCAGCAGCGTAGATAGCGGGGGCGGCACAGATACGCAGTATTTT.

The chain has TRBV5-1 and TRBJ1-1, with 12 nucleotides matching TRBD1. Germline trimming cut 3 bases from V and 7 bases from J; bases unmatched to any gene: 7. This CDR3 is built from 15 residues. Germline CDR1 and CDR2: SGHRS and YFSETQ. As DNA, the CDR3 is TGCGCCAGCAGCTGGGGGGACAGGGGGCACGGTGAAGCTTTCTTT. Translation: CASSWGDRGHGEAFF.